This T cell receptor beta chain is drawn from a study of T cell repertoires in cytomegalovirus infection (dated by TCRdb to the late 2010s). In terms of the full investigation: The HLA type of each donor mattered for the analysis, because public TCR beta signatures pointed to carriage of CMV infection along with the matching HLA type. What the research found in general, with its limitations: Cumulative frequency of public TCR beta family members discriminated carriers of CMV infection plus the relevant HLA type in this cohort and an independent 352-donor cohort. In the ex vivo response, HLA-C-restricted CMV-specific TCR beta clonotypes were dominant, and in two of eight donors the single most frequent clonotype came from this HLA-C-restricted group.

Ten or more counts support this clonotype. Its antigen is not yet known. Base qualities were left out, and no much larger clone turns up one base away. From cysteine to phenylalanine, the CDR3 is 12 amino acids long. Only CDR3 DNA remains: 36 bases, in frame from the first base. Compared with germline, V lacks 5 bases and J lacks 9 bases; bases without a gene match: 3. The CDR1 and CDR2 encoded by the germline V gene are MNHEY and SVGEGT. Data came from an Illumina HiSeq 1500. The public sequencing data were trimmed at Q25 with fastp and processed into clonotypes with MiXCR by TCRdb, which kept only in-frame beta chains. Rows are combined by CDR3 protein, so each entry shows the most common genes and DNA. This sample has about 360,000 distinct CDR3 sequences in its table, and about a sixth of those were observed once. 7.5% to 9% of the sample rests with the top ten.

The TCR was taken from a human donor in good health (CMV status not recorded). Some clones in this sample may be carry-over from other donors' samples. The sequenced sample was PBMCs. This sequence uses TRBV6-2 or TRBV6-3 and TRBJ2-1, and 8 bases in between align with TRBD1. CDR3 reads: CASSSQGAEQFF. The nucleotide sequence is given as TGTGCCAGCAGTAGTCAGGGGGCTGAGCAGTTCTTC.